What follows are 29 T cell receptor beta chains derived from one specimen sequenced in a study of T cells after yellow fever vaccination. TCRdb reprocessed the 5' RACE reads via MiXCR and lists one record per CDR3 protein. Of around 300,000 distinct CDR3 sequences listed, around 4.5% are singletons. This specimen was PBMCs, taken 15 days after the yellow fever booster vaccination. These receptors were collected from a man aged 18 to 35 who received the YFV17D yellow fever vaccine.

This clonotype was counted ten times or more. The rearrangement links TRBV7-2 to TRBJ1-2; no reliable D call. Per germline, CDR1 SGHTA and CDR2 FQGNSA. V lost 6 bases to trimming and J lost 6 bases, with 11 bases between them. The CDR3 runs to 12 residues. CDR3 in DNA: TGTGCCAGCAGTTCCCGGCGGAATGGCTACACCTTC. Translating gives CASSSRRNGYTF.

The chain links TRBV27 to TRBJ1-5, with D possibly TRBD1 on 5 matching bases. CDR1 and CDR2 (germline): MNHEY, SMNVEV (reference sequence). Deletions cut 4 bases from V and 1 base from J, with 11 bases between. The CDR3 consists of 15 residues. CDR3 sequence (DNA): TGTGCCAGCAGTTACGGGGGGGGGAGCAATCAGCCCCAGCATTTT. The encoded protein is CASSYGGGSNQPQHF.

This clonotype was picked up a small number of times. The V call is TRBV5-1, the J call TRBJ1-2; maybe TRBD1 (5 bases). CDR3 size: 14 residues. CDR1 and CDR2 (germline): SGHRS, YFSETQ. The V end was cut by 5 bases, the J end by 4 bases, with 15 bases between. The CDR3 here is CASRQGPSSYGYTF. CDR3 nucleotides: TGCGCCAGCAGGCAGGGTCCTTCATCCTATGGCTACACCTTC.

This clonotype was picked up many times. V gene TRBV7-9 combines with J gene TRBJ1-2, with D tentatively TRBD1 (6 bases). CDR3 size: 14 residues. Per germline, CDR1 SEHNR and CDR2 FQNEAQ (reference sequence). The V end was cut by 2 bases, the J end by 2 bases, with 9 bases between. In DNA form, the CDR3 reads TGTGCCAGCAGCTTATCCCAGGGGAACTATGGCTACACCTTC. Its translation: CASSLSQGNYGYTF.

This clonotype was found many times. This sequence joins TRBV12-3 or TRBV12-4 and TRBJ2-5, with D perhaps assigned TRBD1 or TRBD2 (5 bases each). The CDR3 has 14 amino acids. V lost 4 bases to trimming and J lost 1 base, with 10 bases between them. The CDR3 DNA reads as TGTGCCAGCAGTTCCTCCGGGGCCCAAGAGACCCAGTACTTC. The encoded protein is CASSSSGAQETQYF.

This clonotype was seen many times. The gene calls are TRBV12-3 or TRBV12-4 and TRBJ2-1; D is undetermined. Trimming left V 3 bases short and J 2 bases short, with 5 bases between. There are 13 residues in the CDR3. CDR3 DNA: TGTGCCAGCAGTTTCTTAGCCTACAATGAGCAGTTCTTC. It specifies CASSFLAYNEQFF.

This clonotype was found many times. This rearrangement joins TRBV19 to TRBJ1-2, with D unresolved. V gave up 0 bases and J gave up 2 bases, with 4 bases separating them. The CDR3 has 13 amino acids. Germline values: CDR1 LNHDA, CDR2 SQIVND (reference sequence). CDR3: CASSIDRNYGYTF. DNA for the CDR3: TGTGCCAGTAGTATAGACCGAAACTATGGCTACACCTTC.

This chain uses TRBV7-9 with TRBJ2-6; unclear D gene. Trimming cost V 5 bases and J 0 bases, with 8 bases left between them. CDR3 size: 15 residues. Per the germline V gene, CDR1 is SEHNR and CDR2 is FQNEAQ (reference sequence). The chain's CDR3 is CASSEDNSGANVLTF. The CDR3 coding sequence is TGTGCCAGCAGCGAAGACAACTCTGGGGCCAACGTCCTGACTTTC.

The chain links TRBV12-5 to TRBJ1-2; D not resolved. V lost 6 bases and J 2 bases, leaving 16 bases between the germline ends. The germline gives CDR1 LGHNT, CDR2 FRNRAP. The CDR3 sequence is 15 residues long. The CDR3 DNA follows: TGTGCTAGTGGAAAATGGGAGAGCTTCAACTATGGCTACACCTTC. Translating gives CASGKWESFNYGYTF.

This clonotype was recorded at least ten times. This chain uses TRBV9 with TRBJ2-5; perhaps TRBD2 as D (7 bases). The germline gives CDR1 SGDLS, CDR2 YYNGEE. The CDR3 length is 13 residues. With 6 bases removed from V and 1 base from J, the gap between germline ends came to 10 bases. CDR3 sequence: CASIRGAQETQYF. CDR3 nucleotides: TGTGCCAGCATTCGGGGGGCCCAAGAGACCCAGTACTTC.

This clonotype was picked up a small number of times. The CDR3 DNA reads TGTGCCAGCAGTTACGGCAAGACTAGCGGGGCCACAGATACGCAGTATTTT. Encoded protein: CASSYGKTSGATDTQYF. The V call is TRBV6-2 or TRBV6-3, the J call TRBJ2-3; 11 bases agree with TRBD2. The CDR3 consists of 17 residues. V dropped 2 bases and J dropped 2; count of bases not matched to a gene: 6. CDR1 is MNHEY, CDR2 SVGEGT, per germline.

The table lists this clonotype with many counts. V is TRBV6-6 and J is TRBJ1-6; a weak D match, TRBD1 (5 bases). V lost 4 bases and J lost 6, with 10 bases in between. Germline V lookup: CDR1 MNHNY, CDR2 SVGAGI (reference sequence). CDR3 size: 14 residues. The CDR3 spells CASSSGWSNSPLHF. In nucleotides, the CDR3 is TGTGCCAGCAGTTCAGGGTGGAGTAATTCACCCCTCCACTTT.

This clonotype was detected a few times. V gene TRBV9 combines with J gene TRBJ1-2, with D unclear. CDR3 size: 13 residues. Trimming cost V 7 bases and J 5 bases, with 15 bases left between them. Germline V CDR1 and CDR2: SGDLS, YYNGEE. The CDR3 loop is CASSREAIYGYTF. The CDR3 nucleotides read TGTGCCAGCTCGAGGGAGGCAATTTATGGCTACACCTTC.

About this clonotype: Germline is not matched at one junction end, which may reflect a read error. This sequence joins TRBV5-1 and TRBJ2-3; 10 nucleotides align to TRBD2. Germline CDR1 and CDR2: SGHRS and YFSETQ. The CDR3 has 15 amino acids. The CDR3 coding sequence is TGCGCCAGCAGCTTGGCTAGCGGGGGCACAGATACGCGGTATTTT. This encodes CASSLASGGTDTRYF.

The gene calls are TRBV2 and TRBJ2-2; a weak D match, TRBD1 (5 bases). CDR1 SNHLY and CDR2 FYNNEI come from the germline V gene. Trimming took off 2 bases at V and 4 bases at J, with 17 bases between the two ends. This CDR3 has 17 residues. The CDR3: CASSERGSRTLTGELFF. The CDR3 nucleotides are TGTGCCAGCAGTGAAAGGGGCAGCCGAACCCTCACCGGGGAGCTGTTTTTT.

In this sample, this clonotype turned up many times. A junction end diverges from the germline sequence, so it may reflect a read error. The V and J genes are TRBV4-1 and TRBJ1-3; D is uncertain. The V gene's germline CDR1 is MGHRA and CDR2 YSYEKL. The CDR3 covers 12 residues. CDR3 loop: CASSQDGRHPAF. The CDR3 coding sequence is TGCGCCAGCAGCCAAGACGGACGACACCCCGCTTTT.

This clonotype was seen a handful of times. J is TRBJ2-4 and V is TRBV7-2, with D perhaps given as TRBD1 or TRBD2 (6 bases each). The CDR3 extends over 19 amino acids. Germline CDR1 SGHTA, CDR2 FQGNSA. The V end was cut by 1 base, the J end by 2 bases, with 21 bases between. The CDR3 region is CASSLEGTLTGASKNIQYF. The DNA for the CDR3 is TGTGCCAGCAGCTTAGAGGGGACCTTAACGGGGGCCTCCAAAAACATTCAGTACTTC.

The CDR3 DNA sequence: TGCAGTGCTAGAGACGGGACAGGAGTCTACGAGCAGTACTTC. Residues: CSARDGTGVYEQYF. The chain joins TRBV20-1 to TRBJ2-7; the match to TRBD1 covers 8 bases. V dropped 0 bases and J dropped 3; count of bases not matched to a gene: 4. Germline lookup yields CDR1 DFQATT and CDR2 SNEGSKA (reference sequence). The CDR3 covers 14 residues.

This sequence joins TRBV10-3 and TRBJ1-4; tentatively, D is TRBD1 (6 bases). Trimming removed 0 bases from V and 10 bases from J, with 12 bases in between. This CDR3 is built from 14 residues. Germline V CDR1 and CDR2: ENHRY, SYGVKD. CDR3 nucleotide sequence: TGTGCCATCAGTGAGTCAGGGACACGGGGAAAACTGTTTTTT. It encodes CAISESGTRGKLFF.

This clonotype was observed many times. J is TRBJ1-5 and V is TRBV28; no reliable D call. This CDR3 spans 15 amino acids. The V end was cut by 6 bases, the J end by 2 bases, with 14 bases between. The germline V gene has CDR1 MDHEN and CDR2 SYDVKM. CDR3 nucleotide sequence: TGTGCCAGCAGGACGATGGGGTCGGGCAATCAGCCCCAGCATTTT. Amino acids: CASRTMGSGNQPQHF.

V and J are TRBV5-1 and TRBJ2-5, with 9 bases identical to TRBD2. The length of the CDR3 is 16 residues. CDR1 and CDR2 (germline): SGHRS, YFSETQ. V dropped 4 bases and J dropped 6; count of bases not matched to a gene: 13. The CDR3 bases are TGCGCCAGCAGCCCGACCGGGCTAGCGGGGATAAAGACCCAGTACTTC. It encodes CASSPTGLAGIKTQYF.

This clonotype was detected a few times. The chain couples TRBV18 to TRBJ1-1; D not resolved. The CDR3 sequence is 14 residues long. Germline assignment: CDR1 KGHSH and CDR2 LQKENI. V lost 1 base to trimming and J lost 0 bases, with 6 bases between them. CDR3 DNA: TGTGCCAGCTCACCACAGTACTTGAACACTGAAGCTTTCTTT. This codes for CASSPQYLNTEAFF.

This clonotype was observed at least ten times. The V and J genes are TRBV10-3 and TRBJ2-1; D is ambiguous. Germline lookup yields CDR1 ENHRY and CDR2 SYGVKD. The V end lost 8 bases, the J end lost 7 bases, and 9 bases lay between the germline ends. The CDR3 has 11 residues. This chain's CDR3 is CAIRLGNEQFF. In DNA, the CDR3 is TGTGCCATCCGCCTTGGGAATGAGCAGTTCTTC.

This clonotype was seen ten or more times. This chain connects TRBV6-6 to TRBJ1-2; D remains ambiguous. The CDR3 has 14 residues. The germline V gene has CDR1 MNHNY and CDR2 SVGAGI (reference sequence). Trimming took 2 bases from V and 8 from J, leaving 15 bases between them. The CDR3 reads CASSYPDDLGGYTF. CDR3 nucleotide sequence: TGTGCCAGCAGTTACCCGGACGACCTGGGCGGCTACACCTTC.

This clonotype turned up a few times. V usage is TRBV28 and J usage is TRBJ2-1, with 9 nucleotides matching TRBD2. The CDR3 is made up of 17 amino acids. The J segment lost 2 bases and the V segment lost 5 bases, leaving 10 bases of the junction unmatched. CDR1 is MDHEN and CDR2 is SYDVKM in the germline V gene. As DNA, the CDR3 is TGTGCCAGCAGTAGACTAAGCGGGGGGACTGCCTACAATGAGCAGTTCTTC. This encodes CASSRLSGGTAYNEQFF.

The chain uses TRBV30 and TRBJ1-1; the D is unclear. V was cut by 5 bases and J by 1 base, with 11 bases left in between. Germline V gives CDR1 GTSNPN, CDR2 SVGIG (reference sequence). This CDR3 spans 13 amino acids. The chain's CDR3 is CAWAVSSNTEAFF. The CDR3 region has the DNA TGTGCCTGGGCCGTGTCGTCGAACACTGAAGCTTTCTTT.

This clonotype was seen many times. This chain joins TRBV20-1 and TRBJ2-3; possible D gene TRBD2, 5 bases. Trimming stripped 6 bases from V and 1 base from J, with 14 bases between. The germline gives CDR1 DFQATT, CDR2 SNEGSKA (reference sequence). The CDR3 contains 14 residues. CDR3 in amino acids: CSAPAGFRTDTQYF. For the CDR3, the DNA is TGCAGTGCCCCCGCGGGCTTTCGCACAGATACGCAGTATTTT.

The genes are TRBV7-2 and TRBJ1-4; TRBD1 matches 8 bases. J gave up 7 bases and V 2 bases, and 6 bases lay outside the gene matches. CDR3 size: 15 residues. CDR1 and CDR2 (germline): SGHTA, FQGNSA. The CDR3 coding sequence is TGTGCCAGCAGCTTATGGGGACAGGCTTCTGAAAAACTGTTTTTT. Translation: CASSLWGQASEKLFF.

To note about this clonotype: With a much larger clone just one base away, this may be a read error. V gene TRBV6-6 combines with J gene TRBJ2-7; D not resolved. Trimming removed 6 bases at V and 2 bases at J, with 14 bases between. This CDR3 has 14 residues. Germline values: CDR1 MNHNY, CDR2 SVGAGI (reference sequence). The CDR3 region is CASRYRLTTYEQYF. CDR3 nucleotide sequence: TGTGCCAGCAGGTACCGGCTTACCACCTACGAGCAGTACTTC.